This T cell receptor beta chain was identified during a study of Ad26.COV2.S vaccination and SARS-CoV-2 variants. The study's findings and limits: Vaccine recipients had higher spike-specific TCR breadth than placebo recipients. Total T cell responses, in the TCR breadth and depth analyses, may have been underestimated. Responses of spike-specific T cells (both CD8+ and CD4+) reportedly showed substantial breadth after vaccination.

Some clones are missing from TCRdb's copy, which holds only in-frame ones; the method was immunoSEQ multiplex PCR. The sample consists of about 140,000 clones, 86% of them appearing once. Trimming stripped 3 bases from V and 0 bases from J, with 15 bases between. Germline CDR1 and CDR2: SGHAT and FQNNGV. This CDR3 has 16 residues. Details on this clone: The antigen is undetermined.

The V call is TRBV11-2, the J call TRBJ2-7; D is undetermined. This receptor was identified in a human donor who had recovered from COVID-19. Here the sequenced sample was peripheral blood, taken after recovery from COVID-19. CDR3 amino acids: CASSFSSFFISYEQYF. CDR3 bases: TGTGCCAGCAGCTTCAGTTCTTTTTTTATCTCCTACGAGCAGTACTTC.